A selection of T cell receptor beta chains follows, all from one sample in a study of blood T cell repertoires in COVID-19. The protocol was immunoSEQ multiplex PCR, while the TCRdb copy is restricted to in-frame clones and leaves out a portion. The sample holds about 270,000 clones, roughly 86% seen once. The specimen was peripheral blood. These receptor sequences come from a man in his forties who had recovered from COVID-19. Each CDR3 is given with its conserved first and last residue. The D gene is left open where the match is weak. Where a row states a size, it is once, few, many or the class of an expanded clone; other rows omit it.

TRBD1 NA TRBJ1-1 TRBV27 TGTGCCAGCCGATCCGGGACAGCGAACACTGAAGCTTTCTTT CASRSGTANTEAFF
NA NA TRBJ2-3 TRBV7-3 TGTGCCAGCAGCTCAAGGGGCACCCGGGATACGCAGTATTTT CASSSRGTRDTQYF
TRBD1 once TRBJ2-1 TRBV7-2 TGTGCCAGCAGCTTAGCAGTGGGGACAGGGTACAATGAGCAGTTCTTC CASSLAVGTGYNEQFF
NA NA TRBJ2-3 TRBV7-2 TGTGCCAGCAGCTTTGGGCTCCCCCCAGATACGCAGTATTTT CASSFGLPPDTQYF
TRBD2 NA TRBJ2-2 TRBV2 TGTGCCAGCATAGTCTCTAGCGGGGGATCCGGGGAGCTGTTTTTT CASIVSSGGSGELFF
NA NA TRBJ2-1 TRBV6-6 TGTGCCAGCAGTATCCCTCCCCTCAATGAGCAGTTCTTC CASSIPPLNEQFF
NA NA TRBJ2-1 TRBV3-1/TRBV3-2 TGTGCCAGCAGCCCTCCGACAATAAATGAGCAGTTCTTC CASSPPTINEQFF
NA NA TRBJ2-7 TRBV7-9 TGTGCCAGCAGCAAGGCTTCGGGGGAGCAGTACTTC CASSKASGEQYF
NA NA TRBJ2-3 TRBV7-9 TGTGCCAGCAGTACTGCCGGGACACGGGTGTTAGATACGCAGTATTTT CASSTAGTRVLDTQYF
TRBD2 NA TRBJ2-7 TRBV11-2 TGTGCCAGCAGATGGGGGGGACTTTCCTACGAGCAGTACTTC CASRWGGLSYEQYF
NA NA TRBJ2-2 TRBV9 TGTGCCAGCGCCGTTCGGGGATCGAACACCGGGGAGCTGTTTTTT CASAVRGSNTGELFF
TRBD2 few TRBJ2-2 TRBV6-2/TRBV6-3 TGTGCCAGCAGTTTCAGCGGGGGGAACACCGGGGAGCTGTTTTTT CASSFSGGNTGELFF
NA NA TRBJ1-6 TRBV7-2 TGTGCCAGCAGCTCGCCGGGAGGGTATAATTCACCCCTCCACTTT CASSSPGGYNSPLHF
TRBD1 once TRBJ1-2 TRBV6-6 TGTGCCAGCAGTTTGACAGGGAACTATGGCTACACCTTC CASSLTGNYGYTF
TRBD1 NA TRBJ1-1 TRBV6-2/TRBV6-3 TGTGCCAGCAGTTACGCGACAGGGGTCGGGTCTGAAGCTTTCTTT CASSYATGVGSEAFF
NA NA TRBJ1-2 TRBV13 TGTGCCAGCAGCTCGCGTGGGGAGGCCTATGGCTACACCTTC CASSSRGEAYGYTF
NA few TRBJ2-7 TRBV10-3 TGTGCCATCAGTGAGCCACTTGCGGTCTACGAGCAGTACTTC CAISEPLAVYEQYF
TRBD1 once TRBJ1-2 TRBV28 TGTGGGACAGGCTCCCTCTATGGCTACACCTTC CGTGSLYGYTF
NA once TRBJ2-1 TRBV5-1 TGCGCCAGCAGCTCGACAGCAACCTCCCTGGGGGAGCAGTTCTTC CASSSTATSLGEQFF